Shown below are 32 T cell receptor beta chains from a single sample sequenced in a study of blood T cell repertoires in COVID-19 (dated by TCRdb to about 2020). The receptor library was made with the immunoSEQ multiplex PCR assay. The table was pulled from immuneACCESS by TCRdb, which kept in-frame rearrangements only. Such tables lose some clones; where checked, under half of the loss comes from unresolved V genes, and the rest has no known cause. The sample table contains approximately 260,000 clones; only one count was recorded for approximately 89% of them. Roughly 5% of the sample is taken by the ten largest. What was sequenced was peripheral blood. Receptors were obtained from a woman aged 40 to 50 who had recovered from COVID-19.

This chain links TRBV7-9 with TRBJ1-2; 7 bases agree with TRBD1. The CDR3 contains 14 residues. V lost 6 bases to trimming and J lost 3 bases; unmatched junction nucleotides: 7. From germline, CDR1 is SEHNR and CDR2 FQNEAQ (reference sequence). Written as DNA, the CDR3 is TGTGCCAGCAGACCCCTTGACAGGGACTATGGCTACACCTTC. It yields the protein CASRPLDRDYGYTF.

The chain recombines TRBV9 with TRBJ2-5, with D perhaps matching TRBD2 (5 bases). The germline V and J ends were trimmed by 0 bases and 2 bases, with 8 bases remaining between them. The CDR3 totals 14 residues. Germline assignment: CDR1 SGDLS and CDR2 YYNGEE. CDR3 coding DNA: TGTGCCAGCAGCGTAGCGGACTTACAAGAGACCCAGTACTTC. It yields the protein CASSVADLQETQYF.

V gene TRBV30 combines with J gene TRBJ1-3, with D possibly matching TRBD1 (5 bases). CDR3 length: 14 residues. Deletions cut 2 bases from V and 4 bases from J, with 12 bases between. CDR1 and CDR2 (germline): GTSNPN, SVGIG (reference sequence). CDR3 nucleotides: TGTGCCTGGAGTCAGGACATCTCAGGAAACACCATATATTTT. Translation: CAWSQDISGNTIYF.

This rearrangement joins TRBV6-1 to TRBJ2-1; 7 bases fit TRBD1. The CDR3 has 14 residues. CDR1 and CDR2 (germline): MNHNS, SASEGT. V was pared by 3 bases and J by 2 bases, with 1 base of the junction left unmatched. This CDR3 reads CASSETGPYNEQFF. CDR3 sequence (DNA): TGTGCCAGCAGTGAGACAGGGCCCTACAATGAGCAGTTCTTC.

The V call is TRBV28, the J call TRBJ1-2, with D perhaps TRBD1 (5 bases). The V end lost 3 bases, the J end lost 4 bases, and 15 bases lay between the germline ends. Germline lookup yields CDR1 MDHEN and CDR2 SYDVKM. This CDR3 has 15 amino acids. CDR3 coding DNA: TGTGCCAGCAGTTTTCCGGACATCCCGGGCTATGGCTACACCTTC. Protein product: CASSFPDIPGYGYTF.

The V gene is TRBV7-6, the J gene TRBJ1-4, with D possibly being TRBD1 (6 bases). Germline V CDR1 and CDR2: SGHVS, FNYEAQ. CDR3 size: 16 residues. The V end lost 0 bases, the J end lost 0 bases, and 8 bases lay between the germline ends. CDR3 in amino acids: CASSLAQGSTNEKLFF. In nucleotides, the CDR3 is TGTGCCAGCAGCTTAGCGCAGGGGTCAACTAATGAAAAACTGTTTTTT.

This clone was observed once. The chain links TRBV7-9 to TRBJ2-3, with 8 bases that match TRBD2. From germline, CDR1 is SEHNR and CDR2 FQNEAQ (reference sequence). V lost 8 bases and J lost 4; bases outside the gene matches: 20. The CDR3 runs to 18 residues. CDR3: CASLSGRRLAGRADTQYF. For the CDR3, the DNA is TGTGCCAGCCTCTCCGGGCGGCGTCTAGCGGGTAGGGCAGATACGCAGTATTTT. Based on the CDR3 plus reference TRBV7-9 and TRBJ2-3, the full variable domain is DTGVSQNPRHKITKRGQNVTFRCDPISEHNRLYWYRQTLGQGPEFLTYFQNEAQLEKSRLLSDRFSAERPKGSFSTLEIQRTEQGDSAMYLCASLSGRRLAGRADTQYFGPGTRLTVL.

The chain has TRBV18 and TRBJ1-1, with TRBD1 identical over 8 bases. CDR3 length: 15 amino acids. Trimming at V came to 4 bases and at J to 4 bases, leaving 8 bases not matched to a gene. Germline V gene sequence: CDR1 KGHSH, CDR2 LQKENI. For the CDR3, the DNA is TGTGCCAGCTCACTATCGACAGGGGTAAGCACTGAAGCTTTCTTT. This translates into CASSLSTGVSTEAFF.

This chain connects TRBV6-5 to TRBJ1-5; D ambiguous. This CDR3 has 14 amino acids. Germline lookup yields CDR1 MNHEY and CDR2 SVGAGI. V lost 6 bases, J lost 0 bases, and 9 bases lay in between. Here the CDR3 reads CASSRLNSNQPQHF. The CDR3 nucleotides read TGTGCCAGCAGCCGGTTGAATAGCAATCAGCCCCAGCATTTT.

The gene calls are TRBV12-3 or TRBV12-4 and TRBJ2-1, with no clear D. CDR3 length: 11 amino acids. V lost 1 base to trimming and J lost 8 bases, with 3 bases between them. DNA for the CDR3: TGTGCCAGCAGTTTAGTAGATGAGCAGTTCTTC. This gives the protein CASSLVDEQFF.

The chain links TRBV7-8 to TRBJ1-4; D unclear. The CDR3 sequence is 16 residues long. CDR1 SGHVS and CDR2 FQNEAQ come from the germline V gene. V gave up 5 bases and J gave up 7 bases, with 20 bases separating them. The CDR3 DNA is TGTGCCAGCAGCCCCAACCCCGCAGGATTAAGTGAAAAACTGTTTTTT. Encoded protein: CASSPNPAGLSEKLFF.

The chain recombines TRBV6-4 with TRBJ2-3, with D perhaps TRBD1 (6 bases). Germline V gene lookup returns CDR1 MRHNA and CDR2 SNTAGT. With 2 bases removed from V and 6 bases from J, the gap between germline ends came to 15 bases. The CDR3 has 15 residues. The CDR3 protein is CASSDQSTGIDTQYF. The DNA of the CDR3 is TGTGCCAGCAGTGACCAGTCCACAGGGATCGATACGCAGTATTTT.

This chain joins TRBV7-9 and TRBJ2-3; 10 positions match TRBD1. J lost 5 bases, V lost 5 bases, and 7 bases had no gene match. This CDR3 spans 15 amino acids. Germline CDR1 and CDR2: SEHNR and FQNEAQ (reference sequence). The CDR3, as DNA: TGTGCCAGCAGCGGACCGGGACAGGGGAGAGATACGCAGTATTTT. Translated, it gives CASSGPGQGRDTQYF.

The chain uses TRBV7-9 and TRBJ2-1; 7 bases agree with TRBD2. Germline CDR1 reads SEHNR; CDR2 reads FQNEAQ (reference sequence). This CDR3 is 16 amino acids long. V was clipped by 5 bases and J by 6 bases; unmatched bases: 13. The CDR3 loop reads CASSPEMGGSLNEQFF. CDR3 DNA: TGTGCCAGCAGCCCGGAAATGGGCGGGAGTCTCAATGAGCAGTTCTTC.

The V call is TRBV6-6, the J call TRBJ2-1; D call uncertain. The CDR3 runs to 16 residues. Germline V CDR1 and CDR2: MNHNY, SVGAGI (reference sequence). V was cut by 2 bases and J by 0 bases, with 11 bases left in between. The CDR3 nucleotides read TGTGCCAGCAGTTACCTAGAGTACGGCTCCTACAATGAGCAGTTCTTC. Encoded protein: CASSYLEYGSYNEQFF.

This rearrangement joins TRBV19 to TRBJ2-5; weak D call: TRBD1 (5 bases). The V gene's germline CDR1 is LNHDA and CDR2 SQIVND (reference sequence). CDR3 length: 12 residues. Trimming shortened V by 10 bases and J by 7 bases, and 16 bases separated the two germline ends. The CDR3: CATSYPQGTQYF. The CDR3 region has the DNA TGTGCCACCTCTTACCCCCAGGGGACCCAGTACTTC.

Concerning this clone: Here the CDR3 omits its conserved ending phenylalanine or tryptophan, so a read error is the likely source. The DNA is left out, because the CDR3 cannot be placed on it with certainty; the CDR3 is given as TCRdb lists it. CDR3 region: CASSAGSGVIIRI. The rearrangement joins TRBV2 to TRBJ2-7; TRBD1 is the table's D call, not checked against the DNA. Germline lookup yields CDR1 SNHLY and CDR2 FYNNEI. Ends included, the CDR3 has 13 residues.

The rearrangement uses TRBV6-5 and TRBJ1-2, with TRBD1 matching over 8 bases. V dropped 2 bases and J dropped 8; count of bases not matched to a gene: 7. The CDR3 is 14 amino acids. Germline V gene data show CDR1 as MNHEY and CDR2 as SVGAGI. The CDR3 is CASSYDGTGWGYTF. The CDR3, as DNA: TGTGCCAGCAGTTACGACGGGACAGGTTGGGGCTACACCTTC.

This chain links TRBV10-3 with TRBJ1-5; 7 bases map to TRBD1. The CDR3 is made up of 15 amino acids. V dropped 2 bases and J dropped 2; count of bases not matched to a gene: 3. Germline V lookup: CDR1 ENHRY, CDR2 SYGVKD. The DNA for the CDR3 is TGTGCCATCAGTGAGAGCCAGGGGGGCAATCAGCCCCAGCATTTT. It specifies CAISESQGGNQPQHF.

The sample holds one count of this clone. The chain employs TRBV27 and TRBJ2-1, with TRBD1 identical over 8 bases. V shed 4 bases, J shed 6 bases, and the junction held 8 bases outside the gene matches. CDR3 length: 15 amino acids. The germline CDR1 and CDR2 sequences are MNHEY and SMNVEV (reference sequence). The CDR3 coding sequence is TGTGCCAGCAGTTCGACAGGGGTTCGGGGCAATGAGCAGTTCTTC. Protein: CASSSTGVRGNEQFF.

This clone was counted at least ten times. The chain joins TRBV12-3 or TRBV12-4 to TRBJ2-5; unclear D gene. CDR3 length equals 13 residues. V was clipped by 5 bases and J by 0 bases, with 7 bases between them. The CDR3 region is CASSRRYQETQYF. In nucleotides, the CDR3 is TGTGCCAGCAGTCGTAGATACCAAGAGACCCAGTACTTC.

J is TRBJ1-2 and V is TRBV2; 11 bases align to TRBD1. The CDR3 spans 15 residues. V trimming: 6 bases; J trimming: 5 bases; junction bases outside the gene matches: 8. Germline values: CDR1 SNHLY, CDR2 FYNNEI. Here the CDR3 DNA reads TGTGCCAGCAGCGGACAGGGGGCGCAGGCATATGGCTACACCTTC. Protein: CASSGQGAQAYGYTF.

The gene calls are TRBV29-1 and TRBJ1-2, with D possibly TRBD1 on 5 matching bases. Germline CDR1 is SQVTM and CDR2 is ANQGSEA. The CDR3 is 14 amino acids. V gave up 5 bases and J gave up 1 base, with 14 bases separating them. CDR3 sequence (DNA): TGCAGCGTTCGAGGGCGGGGGATTAACTATGGCTACACCTTC. Translating gives CSVRGRGINYGYTF. Using reference TRBV29-1 and TRBJ1-2 for the parts outside the CDR3, the full variable domain is SAVISQKPSRDICQRGTSLTIQCQVDSQVTMMFWYRQQPGQSLTLIATANQGSEATYESGFVIDKFPISRPNLTFSTLTVSNMSPEDSSIYLCSVRGRGINYGYTFGSGTRLTVV.

The chain has TRBV7-9 and TRBJ2-1, with 10 bases fitting TRBD2. CDR1 and CDR2 (germline): SEHNR, FQNEAQ (reference sequence). This CDR3 contains 17 residues. J lost 5 bases, V lost 5 bases, and 12 bases had no gene match. The CDR3 coding sequence is TGTGCCAGCAGCACCGTGGGGGGACTAGCGTCACACAATGAGCAGTTCTTC. This codes for CASSTVGGLASHNEQFF. Using reference TRBV7-9 and TRBJ2-1 for the parts outside the CDR3, the full variable domain is DTGVSQNPRHKITKRGQNVTFRCDPISEHNRLYWYRQTLGQGPEFLTYFQNEAQLEKSRLLSDRFSAERPKGSFSTLEIQRTEQGDSAMYLCASSTVGGLASHNEQFFGPGTRLTVL.

This chain connects TRBV18 to TRBJ2-1; 11 bases agree with TRBD1. V was pared by 2 bases and J by 3 bases, with 0 bases of the junction left unmatched. Per the germline V gene, CDR1 is KGHSH and CDR2 is LQKENI. The CDR3 is made up of 15 amino acids. As DNA, the CDR3 is TGTGCCAGCTCACCAGGGACAGGGGGCTACAATGAGCAGTTCTTC. Residues: CASSPGTGGYNEQFF.

This clone was picked up one time. CDR3 amino acids: CASSSRLAEKSNEQFF. CDR3 DNA sequence: TGTGCCAGCAGTTCCAGACTAGCGGAGAAGTCAAATGAGCAGTTCTTC. The rearrangement joins TRBV28 to TRBJ2-1, with 9 bases fitting TRBD2. The CDR3 has 16 residues. J gave up 7 bases and V 4 bases, and 11 bases lay outside the gene matches. CDR1 and CDR2 (germline): MDHEN, SYDVKM.

This chain connects TRBV7-7 to TRBJ2-3; 12 bases agree with TRBD2. J was trimmed by 2 bases and V by 2 bases; bases with no gene match: 5. Per the germline V gene, CDR1 is SSHAT and CDR2 is FNYEAQ (reference sequence). This CDR3 has 17 amino acids. CDR3 DNA: TGTGCCAGCAGCTTATGGGCTAGCGGGAGGGCCACAGATACGCAGTATTTT. Translation: CASSLWASGRATDTQYF.

This chain uses TRBV11-3 with TRBJ1-6, with 7 bases aligning to TRBD1. The germline CDR1 and CDR2 sequences are SGHNT and YENEEA. J lost 8 bases, V lost 1 base, and 5 bases had no gene match. This CDR3 has 15 amino acids. The CDR3 nucleotides read TGTGCCAGCAGCTTAGCTGAAGGGGGCGATTCACCCCTCCACTTT. Its protein is CASSLAEGGDSPLHF.

The CDR3 bases are TGTGCCAGCTCACCACAGCAAGGAGAGCTGAATGAGCAGTTCTTC. Protein: CASSPQQGELNEQFF. The gene calls are TRBV18 and TRBJ2-1; D remains ambiguous. Germline values: CDR1 KGHSH, CDR2 LQKENI. The germline V and J ends were trimmed by 1 base and 7 bases, with 14 bases remaining between them. The CDR3 covers 15 residues. The whole variable domain, filled in from reference TRBV18 and TRBJ2-1, reads NAGVMQNPRHLVRRRGQEARLRCSPMKGHSHVYWYRQLPEEGLKFMVYLQKENIIDESGMPKERFSAEFPKEGPSILRIQQVVRGDSAAYFCASSPQQGELNEQFFGPGTRLTVL.

This rearrangement joins TRBV6-5 to TRBJ2-2; D possibly corresponds to TRBD2 (5 bases). Trimming cost V 4 bases and J 8 bases, with 14 bases left between them. The length of the CDR3 is 14 residues. Germline CDR1 MNHEY, CDR2 SVGAGI. CDR3: CASSWQEAGGELFF. The CDR3 nucleotides are TGTGCCAGCAGTTGGCAGGAGGCCGGGGGGGAGCTGTTTTTT.

The chain recombines TRBV12-3 or TRBV12-4 with TRBJ2-5; D not resolved. V lost 2 bases to trimming and J lost 5 bases, with 9 bases between them. This CDR3 spans 13 amino acids. CDR3 nucleotides: TGTGCCAGCAGTTTAATGGCGCGGGAGACCCAGTACTTC. This sequence encodes CASSLMARETQYF.

The rearrangement joins TRBV3-1 (or the pseudogene TRBV3-2) to TRBJ2-1; 7 bases are a match to TRBD1. The CDR3 spans 14 residues. Germline lookup yields CDR1 LGHDT and CDR2 YNNKEL (reference sequence). V was pared by 0 bases and J by 6 bases, with 2 bases of the junction left unmatched. The DNA for the CDR3 is TGTGCCAGCAGCCAAGACAGGGGGAGCAATGAGCAGTTCTTC. It codes for CASSQDRGSNEQFF.